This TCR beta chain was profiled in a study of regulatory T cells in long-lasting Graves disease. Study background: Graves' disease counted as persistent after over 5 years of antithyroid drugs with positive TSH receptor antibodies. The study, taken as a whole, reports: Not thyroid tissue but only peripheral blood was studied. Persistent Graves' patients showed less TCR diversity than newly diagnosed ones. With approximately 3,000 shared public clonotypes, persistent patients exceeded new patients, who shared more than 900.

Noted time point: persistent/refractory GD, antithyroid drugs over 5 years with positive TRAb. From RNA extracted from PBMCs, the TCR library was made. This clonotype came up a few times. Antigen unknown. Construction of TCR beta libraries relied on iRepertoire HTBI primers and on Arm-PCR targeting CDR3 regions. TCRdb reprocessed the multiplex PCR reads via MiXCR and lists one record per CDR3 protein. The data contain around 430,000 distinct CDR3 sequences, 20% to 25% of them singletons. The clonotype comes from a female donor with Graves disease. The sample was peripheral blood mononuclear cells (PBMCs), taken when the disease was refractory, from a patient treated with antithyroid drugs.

The CDR3 nucleotides are TGTGCCAGCAGTTTAGGGGGGCTAGCGGGGAAGGAGCAGTACTTC. As protein: CASSLGGLAGKEQYF. The chain links TRBV28 to TRBJ2-7; 9 nucleotides line up with TRBD2. Germline CDR1 MDHEN, CDR2 SYDVKM. The CDR3 contains 15 residues. After removal of 2 bases from V and 7 bases from J, the junction contained 9 bases not matched to a gene.